These 24 T cell receptor beta chains were sequenced from one sample in a study of tumor-infiltrating lymphocytes in primary liver carcinoma. Starting from 400 to 500 ng of total RNA, TCR beta cDNA was produced with a primer in the constant region. Three nested multiplex PCR rounds of slightly modified ARM-PCR generated TCR beta libraries. Investigators reported that the first two PCR rounds, at approximately 11 cycles each, used TRBV1-TRBV30 forward primers with a C-beta reverse primer. TCRdb passed the multiplex PCR reads through MiXCR, listing each CDR3 protein once. The data show approximately 23,000 distinct CDR3 sequences, 80% seen once. The source material, roughly 18-33 mg of unsorted bulk tissue, was used to co-extract RNA and DNA. Input material: liver tumor tissue from sampling region 2. Subset described: tumor region T2, inferior pole. The receptors stem from a woman aged 30 to 39 with primary liver carcinoma and hepatitis B virus infection.

This clonotype occurred once. At one end the junction does not follow the germline gene, possibly because of a read error. The V and J genes are TRBV11-3 and TRBJ2-1; the D gene could be TRBD1 or TRBD2 (5 bases each). The CDR3 is made up of 15 amino acids. Germline CDR1 and CDR2: SGHNT and YENEEA. The CDR3 sequence is CASRFGARTYSEQFF. The DNA of the CDR3 is TGTGCCAGCAGGTTCGGGGCCCGCACCTACAGTGAGCAGTTCTTC.

This chain connects TRBV12-3 or TRBV12-4 to TRBJ2-3, with D unresolved. The germline V and J ends were trimmed by 3 bases and 15 bases, with 22 bases remaining between them. The CDR3 extends over 14 amino acids. Here the CDR3 DNA reads TGTGCCAGCAGTTTTGGCCGTAGCACAGATACGTACTATTTT. This gives the protein CASSFGRSTDTYYF.

On this clonotype: The junction shows a germline mismatch at one end, possibly a read error. This rearrangement joins TRBV12-3 or TRBV12-4 to TRBJ2-1; 11 nucleotides agree with TRBD2. The CDR3 is 15 amino acids. Here the CDR3 reads CASGLSGTSGLERFF. The CDR3 region has the DNA TGTGCTAGCGGCCTTTCCGGGACTAGCGGACTTGAGCGGTTCTTC.

The chain links TRBV28 to TRBJ2-5; 9 nucleotides match TRBD2. The junction had 10 bases not matched to a gene; V was cut back by 7 bases and J by 4 bases. Germline CDR1 MDHEN, CDR2 SYDVKM. CDR3 length equals 15 residues. The CDR3 region is CASTSLTSGGETQYF. The CDR3 DNA reads TGTGCCAGCACTTCTCTGACTAGCGGAGGAGAGACCCAGTACTTC.

The gene calls are TRBV28 and TRBJ2-7, with TRBD2 matching 8 bases. Germline loops: CDR1 MDHEN, CDR2 SYDVKM. Unmatched junction bases numbered 12, after V lost 5 bases and J lost 6 bases. This CDR3 is built from 15 residues. CDR3 in DNA: TGTGCCAGCAGTGCCTTCGGGGGGGCCGATTTCGAGCAGTACTTC. It is translated as CASSAFGGADFEQYF.

About this clonotype: Because the CDR3 is missing its conserved closing phenylalanine or tryptophan, this is likely a read error. The chain carries TRBV29-1 and TRBJ2-3, with D hard to call. The CDR3 has 12 amino acids. Trimming left V 6 bases short and J 2 bases short, with 9 bases between. Germline lookup yields CDR1 SQVTM and CDR2 ANQGSEA. The CDR3 reads CSVTPNTDTQYL. The DNA of the CDR3 is TGCAGCGTCACGCCGAACACAGATACGCAGTATCTT.

This chain's CDR3 is CTNSIGYHREQYF. CDR3 nucleotide sequence: TGTACCAACAGCATAGGATACCACCGCGAGCAGTACTTC. The chain employs TRBV11-1 and TRBJ2-7; no reliable D call. Germline V gene data show CDR1 as SGHAT and CDR2 as FQDESV (reference sequence). CDR3 size: 13 residues.

This chain uses TRBV4-3 with TRBJ2-2; 8 bases are shared with TRBD1. Germline V CDR1 and CDR2: LGHNA, YSLEER. The CDR3 length is 17 residues. Trimming removed 1 base from V and 5 bases from J; junction bases left unmatched: 9. The CDR3 DNA follows: TGCGCCAGCAGCCAAGGTTTTCGACAGGGGAAGACCGGGGAGCTGTTTTTT. Translating it yields CASSQGFRQGKTGELFF.

As concerns this clonotype: Germline is not matched at one junction end, which may reflect a read error. The chain employs TRBV6-5 and TRBJ2-2; 8 nucleotides match TRBD1. The V gene's germline CDR1 is MNHEY and CDR2 SVGAGI. CDR3 size: 15 residues. As DNA, the CDR3 is TGTGCCGGCAGTCCGCGGACAGGGTCCACCGGGGAGCTGTTATTT. Residues: CAGSPRTGSTGELLF.

The chain combines TRBV6-1 with TRBJ2-2, with D perhaps given as TRBD1 or TRBD2 (6 bases each). Looked up from germline, CDR1 is MNHNS and CDR2 is SASEGT. The CDR3 is 19 amino acids. CDR3 sequence: CATSEALPGGAANTGELFF. Here the CDR3 DNA reads TGTGCTACCAGTGAAGCCCTTCCCGGGGGCGCCGCGAACACCGGGGAGCTGTTTTTT.

To note about this clonotype: Germline and junction disagree at one end, which may indicate a read error. The rearrangement links TRBV6-5 to TRBJ1-5, with no clear D. The CDR3 is 17 amino acids. Germline lookup yields CDR1 MNHEY and CDR2 SVGAGI. The CDR3 DNA sequence: TGCGCCAACAGTTACTATCCGGTCGGAAATAGCAATCGGCCCCAGCATTTT. This translates into CANSYYPVGNSNRPQHF.

Note on this clonotype: Because the CDR3 is missing its conserved closing phenylalanine or tryptophan, this is likely a read error. The V and J genes are TRBV30 and TRBJ2-5, with D unresolved. The CDR3 has 15 residues. The germline V gene encodes CDR1 GTSNPN and CDR2 SVGIG (reference sequence). Trimming shortened V by 5 bases and J by 7 bases, and 23 bases separated the two germline ends. The CDR3 DNA is TGTGCCTGGGAGGTCTTGGGCGCGGCCCTAGTGACCCAGTACCTC. This translates into CAWEVLGAALVTQYL.

The V gene is TRBV6-1, the J gene TRBJ2-5, with TRBD1 matching 7 bases. In germline, CDR1 is MNHNS, CDR2 SASEGT. The junction had 13 bases not matched to a gene; V was cut back by 10 bases and J by 5 bases. The CDR3 contains 14 residues. CDR3 sequence: CANRVGQDKETQYF. The DNA for the CDR3 is TGTGCCAACAGGGTCGGACAGGATAAGGAGACCCAGTACTTC.

Notes on this clonotype: Compared with germline, one end of the junction differs, possibly owing to a read error. The chain couples TRBV4-2 to TRBJ2-7, with 10 bases identical to TRBD1. The CDR3 covers 18 residues. Germline CDR1 reads LGHNA; CDR2 reads YNFKEQ. CDR3 sequence: CVSNQEHLGQGEPREQNF. CDR3 nucleotide sequence: TGTGTCAGCAACCAGGAACACCTAGGACAGGGGGAACCGCGCGAGCAGAACTTC.

In the case of this clonotype: Relative to the germline gene, one junction end is altered; a read error may explain this. The chain couples TRBV11-2 to TRBJ1-4; the D gene is possibly TRBD1 (5 bases). Germline values: CDR1 SGHAT, CDR2 FQNNGV. This CDR3 contains 16 residues. The DNA of the CDR3 is TGTGCTAGCAGCTTGCCTCAGGGATCAACTAATGAAAAACTGTTTTTT. This sequence encodes CASSLPQGSTNEKLFF.

Points on this clonotype: At one end, the junction sequence differs from germline, possibly due to a read error. This sequence joins TRBV4-2 and TRBJ2-7; TRBD1 agrees at 10 bases. Germline V gene sequence: CDR1 LGHNA, CDR2 YNFKEQ. This CDR3 region has 18 residues. CDR3 protein: CASSQEHLGQGGLREHYF. The CDR3 coding sequence is TGTGCCAGCAGCCAGGAACACCTAGGACAGGGGGGACTGCGCGAGCATTATTTC.

As regards this clonotype: The junction does not match germline at one end; this may be a read error. The V call is TRBV6-1, the J call TRBJ2-2; tentatively, D is TRBD1 or TRBD2 (6 bases each). Germline loops: CDR1 MNHNS, CDR2 SASEGT. CDR3 size: 19 residues. CDR3 DNA sequence: TGTGCCAGCAGTGAAACCCTTCCCGGGGGCGCCGCGGACACCGGGGAGCTGCTTTTC. This sequence encodes CASSETLPGGAADTGELLF.

V is TRBV7-8 and J is TRBJ1-2; D perhaps matches TRBD1 (6 bases). V lost 6 bases to trimming and J lost 11 bases, with 22 bases between them. Germline values: CDR1 SGHVS, CDR2 FQNEAQ. The CDR3 runs to 14 residues. The chain's CDR3 is CASSSGAGVYSYTF. The CDR3 DNA is TGTGCCAGCAGTTCCGGGGCAGGGGTCTATAGTTACACCTTC. Variable domain in full (rest from reference TRBV7-8 and TRBJ1-2): GAGVSQSPRYKVAKRGQDVALRCDPISGHVSLFWYQQALGQGPEFLTYFQNEAQLDKSGLPSDRFFAERPEGSVSTLKIQRTQQEDSAVYLCASSSGAGVYSYTFGSGTRLTVV.

A note on this clonotype: This could be a read error, since a much larger clone is one nucleotide away. V gene TRBV6-1 combines with J gene TRBJ2-1; TRBD1 is a possible D gene (5 bases). Deletions cut 6 bases from V and 14 bases from J, with 14 bases between. CDR3 length: 11 residues. In germline, CDR1 is MNHNS, CDR2 SASEGT. In DNA, the CDR3 is TGTGCCAGCAGCCTTCCGACAGAGGAGTTCTTC. Amino acid sequence: CASSLPTEEFF.

Concerning this clonotype itself: This CDR3 fails to terminate in the conserved phenylalanine or tryptophan, so it likely reflects a read error. V is TRBV7-9 and J is TRBJ2-1, with 12 bases matching TRBD2. Germline V gene lookup returns CDR1 SEHNR and CDR2 FQNEAQ (reference sequence). The CDR3 is made up of 14 amino acids. CDR3 DNA sequence: TGTGCCATCAGCTTAGATCTAGCGGGAGGGATGCAGTTCTCC. It translates to CAISLDLAGGMQFS.

Details on this clonotype: No conserved phenylalanine or tryptophan is present at the end of the CDR3, so a read error is the likely explanation. This rearrangement joins TRBV11-2 to TRBJ2-7; weak D call: TRBD1 (6 bases). The CDR3 has 13 residues. CDR1 is SGHAT, CDR2 FQNNGV, per germline. CDR3 nucleotide sequence: TGTGCCAGTAGCTTAGGGGGTAACTACGAGCAGTACCTC. The encoded protein is CASSLGGNYEQYL.

For this clonotype: One end of the junction fails to match germline, which may point to a read error. The chain combines TRBV11-2 with TRBJ2-5; D possibly corresponds to TRBD1 (5 bases). Germline V gives CDR1 SGHAT, CDR2 FQNNGV. The CDR3 is made up of 13 amino acids. As DNA, the CDR3 is TGTGCCATCAGCCCTAGACAGATGGAGACCCAGAACTTC. Protein: CAISPRQMETQNF.

Remarks on this clonotype: This CDR3 is missing its conserved last phenylalanine or tryptophan, likely due to a read error. The chain recombines TRBV6-1 with TRBJ1-4; possibly TRBD1 for D (6 bases). This CDR3 has 14 residues. Germline lookup yields CDR1 MNHNS and CDR2 SASEGT. The CDR3, as DNA: TGTACCAGCAGGGGCCAGGGTGGCCGTGAAAAACTGTTTCTT. Its protein product is CTSRGQGGREKLFL.

In the case of this clonotype: Mismatch with germline at one junction end may stem from a read error. This chain connects TRBV7-9 to TRBJ1-2, with D unclear. The germline gives CDR1 SEHNR, CDR2 FQNEAQ (reference sequence). CDR3 length: 14 amino acids. CDR3 loop: CASNAGSGNYGYSF. CDR3 in DNA: TGCGCCAGCAATGCGGGTTCGGGTAACTATGGCTACAGCTTC.